This T cell receptor beta chain derives from a study of response to subunit inactivated influenza vaccine. Points from the study as a whole: Few new T cells, the authors suggested, are recruited by each seasonal influenza vaccination.

The table lists this clonotype with a few counts. Its antigen is unidentified. TCRdb called the RT-PCR reads again in MiXCR, with one record for every CDR3 protein. There are about 160,000 distinct CDR3 sequences in the sample; roughly 10% occur only once, and about an eighth lies in the top ten. Germline-derived CDR1 and CDR2 are SEHNR and FQNEAQ (reference sequence). CDR3 size: 16 residues. Losses at the gene ends were 1 base for V and 5 bases for J; bases not matched to a gene: 5. The sequence was collected from a man aged 50 to 59 who received an inactivated influenza vaccine. This chain joins TRBV7-9 and TRBJ2-5; 12 bases align to TRBD1. The sample consisted of non-naive T cells sorted from PBMCs, taken 45 days after vaccination. Here the CDR3 DNA reads TGTGCCAGCAGCTTAGGGGGGACAGGGGGCATGGAGACCCAGTACTTC. The encoded protein is CASSLGGTGGMETQYF.